The 27 T cell receptor beta chains below all came from one sample that was sequenced in a study of shared clonotypes between healthy human individuals. The naive CD8 subset, CD45RO-negative cells positively selected for CCR7, excluded terminally differentiated effector memory CD45RA+ cells. Only in-frame clones appear in the TCRdb table, and some are missing; sequencing was by immunoSEQ multiplex PCR. The repertoire has roughly 2.1 million clones, roughly 91% of them found once; the top ten carry over 1.5%. The specimen sequenced was naive CD8+ T cells from PBMCs. These receptors came from a man aged 18 to 30 in good health. Some clones in this sample may be carry-over from other donors' samples.

This chain joins TRBV11-2 and TRBJ2-5; 9 bases map to TRBD1. CDR1 is SGHAT, CDR2 FQNNGV, per germline. CDR3 size: 19 residues. The V gene end was trimmed by 2 bases and the J gene end by 4 bases; junction bases not matched to a gene: 17. The CDR3 sequence is CASSLNVWDRAVGGETQYF. The CDR3 coding sequence is TGTGCCAGCAGCTTAAATGTATGGGACAGGGCTGTGGGAGGAGAGACCCAGTACTTC.

This clone is a singleton in its sample. The chain couples TRBV19 to TRBJ1-2, with D unclear. The germline CDR1 and CDR2 sequences are LNHDA and SQIVND (reference sequence). V was trimmed by 4 bases and J by 4 bases, leaving 7 bases between them. This CDR3 contains 12 residues. CDR3 region: CASSTTSYGYTF. The CDR3 coding sequence is TGTGCCAGTAGTACGACCAGCTATGGCTACACCTTC.

CDR3 sequence reads: CASSPNRGLAPHEQYF. The CDR3 DNA follows: TGTGCCAGCAGCCCCAACCGAGGACTAGCCCCTCACGAGCAGTACTTC. The rearrangement links TRBV9 to TRBJ2-7, with TRBD2 identical over 8 bases. Trimming at V came to 4 bases and at J to 5 bases, leaving 14 bases not matched to a gene. There are 16 residues in the CDR3. CDR1 and CDR2 from the germline V gene are SGDLS and YYNGEE.

V and J are TRBV5-1 and TRBJ2-7; 7 bases match TRBD1. The CDR3 totals 15 residues. Per germline, CDR1 SGHRS and CDR2 YFSETQ. The V gene end was trimmed by 4 bases and the J gene end by 4 bases; junction bases not matched to a gene: 11. The CDR3 loop reads CASSSNRGSFYEQYF. CDR3 DNA sequence: TGCGCCAGCAGCAGCAACAGGGGCTCCTTTTACGAGCAGTACTTC.

The rearrangement joins TRBV5-6 to TRBJ2-7, with 10 nucleotides matching TRBD2. Germline values: CDR1 SGHDT, CDR2 YYEEEE. The CDR3 covers 15 residues. With V trimmed by 0 bases and J by 7 bases, 7 bases remained unmatched. The CDR3 bases are TGTGCCAGCAGCTTGGCAGCGGGAGGGCCGGAAGAGCAGTACTTC. Translating it yields CASSLAAGGPEEQYF.

V and J are TRBV30 and TRBJ2-5; D is uncertain. The CDR3 extends over 12 amino acids. The germline CDR1 and CDR2 sequences are GTSNPN and SVGIG (reference sequence). V was trimmed by 2 bases and J by 1 base, leaving 5 bases between them. CDR3: CAWSTIQETQYF. The CDR3 bases are TGTGCCTGGAGTACCATCCAAGAGACCCAGTACTTC.

The chain links TRBV27 to TRBJ2-1, with D possibly being TRBD2 (6 bases). The V end was cut by 6 bases, the J end by 6 bases, with 21 bases between. Germline lookup yields CDR1 MNHEY and CDR2 SMNVEV (reference sequence). This CDR3 region has 16 residues. The CDR3, as DNA: TGTGCCAGCAGGGTAGCCGGTCCGGGGGTAGGCAATGAGCAGTTCTTC. As protein: CASRVAGPGVGNEQFF.

The chain combines TRBV6-1 with TRBJ1-1; the D gene is possibly TRBD1 (6 bases). Trimming removed 2 bases from V and 4 bases from J, with 17 bases in between. The CDR3 length is 16 residues. Germline loops: CDR1 MNHNS, CDR2 SASEGT. CDR3 DNA sequence: TGTGCCAGCAGTGAATACAGGGACTTACGGGTCACTGAAGCTTTCTTT. Protein product: CASSEYRDLRVTEAFF.

The genes are TRBV11-2 and TRBJ2-7; no firm D call. The CDR3 length is 13 residues. The germline gives CDR1 SGHAT, CDR2 FQNNGV. Trimming left V 1 base short and J 3 bases short, with 7 bases between. The CDR3 here is CASSLADGYEQYF. The CDR3 nucleotides are TGTGCCAGCAGCTTAGCTGACGGCTACGAGCAGTACTTC.

The V and J genes are TRBV29-1 and TRBJ2-7; no reliable D call. Germline loops: CDR1 SQVTM, CDR2 ANQGSEA. V was clipped by 6 bases and J by 2 bases, with 17 bases between them. The CDR3 consists of 14 residues. The CDR3 DNA sequence: TGCAGCGTCACCTCGGTTCGTCCCCCCTACGAGCAGTACTTC. This gives the protein CSVTSVRPPYEQYF.

Details on this clone: Other DNA sequences within the sample encode an identical CDR3. The chain carries TRBV19 and TRBJ2-1; TRBD2 matches 10 bases. CDR1 is LNHDA, CDR2 SQIVND, per germline (reference sequence). The CDR3 runs 14 residues. Trimming removed 4 bases from V and 5 bases from J; junction bases left unmatched: 2. The chain's CDR3 is CASSRLAGDNEQFF. CDR3 DNA: TGTGCCAGTAGTAGACTAGCGGGCGACAATGAGCAGTTCTTC.

V gene TRBV28 combines with J gene TRBJ2-7; 7 nucleotides line up with TRBD2. The CDR3 sequence is 15 residues long. Germline CDR1 reads MDHEN; CDR2 reads SYDVKM. V was clipped by 5 bases and J by 1 base; unmatched bases: 8. CDR3 region: CASSVWSSGSYEQYF. CDR3 sequence (DNA): TGTGCCAGCAGTGTCTGGTCTAGCGGATCCTACGAGCAGTACTTC.

This chain connects TRBV7-3 to TRBJ2-1, with 11 bases fitting TRBD2. V shed 5 bases, J shed 8 bases, and the junction held 8 bases outside the gene matches. In germline, CDR1 is SGHTA, CDR2 FQGTGA. This CDR3 contains 15 residues. The CDR3 sequence: CASSPTSGGGDEQFF. The CDR3 coding sequence is TGTGCCAGCAGCCCAACTAGCGGGGGTGGCGATGAGCAGTTCTTC.

This sequence joins TRBV7-9 and TRBJ1-4; no clear D. Looked up from germline, CDR1 is SEHNR and CDR2 is FQNEAQ (reference sequence). The CDR3 has 15 residues. V lost 5 bases to trimming and J lost 7 bases, with 17 bases between them. CDR3 region: CASSPSVREVEKLFF. The CDR3 DNA follows: TGTGCCAGCAGCCCCTCAGTGCGGGAGGTTGAAAAACTGTTTTTT.

Notes on this clone: Other DNA variants within this sample encode the same CDR3. The J gene is TRBJ1-1, the V gene TRBV6-5; no reliable D call. Trimming cost V 0 bases and J 4 bases, with 9 bases left between them. The CDR3 is 14 residues long. From germline, CDR1 is MNHEY and CDR2 SVGAGI. The CDR3 DNA follows: TGTGCCAGCAGTTACTCGGAGGGCCCCACTGAAGCTTTCTTT. As protein: CASSYSEGPTEAFF.

The CDR3 sequence is CASSQESAGAVTGELFF. The CDR3 nucleotides are TGCGCCAGCAGCCAAGAATCCGCCGGGGCAGTTACCGGGGAGCTGTTTTTT. This chain uses TRBV4-1 with TRBJ2-2, with D perhaps assigned TRBD1 or TRBD2 (5 bases each). Per germline, CDR1 MGHRA and CDR2 YSYEKL. V shed 0 bases and J shed 5 bases, with 16 bases lying between them. The CDR3 length is 17 residues.

This sequence joins TRBV7-8 and TRBJ2-1; D not certain. The CDR3 covers 17 residues. The V gene's germline CDR1 is SGHVS and CDR2 FQNEAQ. Trimming took off 0 bases at V and 0 bases at J, with 12 bases between the two ends. The CDR3 is CASSLAVLTASYNEQFF. The DNA for the CDR3 is TGTGCCAGCAGCTTAGCTGTACTAACGGCCTCCTACAATGAGCAGTTCTTC.

V usage is TRBV7-8 and J usage is TRBJ2-7; D remains unclear. V shed 8 bases and J shed 0 bases, with 14 bases lying between them. The CDR3 extends over 14 amino acids. The germline gives CDR1 SGHVS, CDR2 FQNEAQ. CDR3 sequence: CASLSGRSSYEQYF. The CDR3 nucleotides are TGTGCCAGCCTCTCTGGGCGGAGCTCCTACGAGCAGTACTTC.

This chain links TRBV27 with TRBJ1-2; D is perhaps TRBD1 (5 bases). Trimming cost V 6 bases and J 7 bases, with 12 bases left between them. The germline gives CDR1 MNHEY, CDR2 SMNVEV (reference sequence). The CDR3 is made up of 12 amino acids. DNA of the CDR3: TGTGCCAGCAGGGGGGGTTATGCTGGCTACACCTTC. Encoded protein: CASRGGYAGYTF.

CDR3 loop: CASSSGHSYEQYF. The CDR3 nucleotides read TGTGCCAGTAGTTCCGGGCACTCCTACGAGCAGTACTTC. The chain joins TRBV19 to TRBJ2-7; D not resolved. The CDR3 covers 13 residues. Germline CDR1 and CDR2: LNHDA and SQIVND (reference sequence). The germline V and J ends were trimmed by 5 bases and 0 bases, with 8 bases remaining between them. Looking up the rest from reference TRBV19 and TRBJ2-7 gives the full variable domain: DGGITQSPKYLFRKEGQNVTLSCEQNLNHDAMYWYRQDPGQGLRLIYYSQIVNDFQKGDIAEGYSVSREKKESFPLTVTSAQKNPTAFYLCASSSGHSYEQYFGPGTRLTVT.

This clone appeared a single time. The V gene is TRBV10-1, the J gene TRBJ2-3; TRBD2 is a possible D gene (6 bases). The CDR3 covers 15 residues. V was pared by 10 bases and J by 0 bases, with 17 bases between. Germline lookup yields CDR1 WNHNN and CDR2 SYGVQD (reference sequence). The CDR3 nucleotides read TGCGCCACCCAGTCGGACGGGAGTAGCACAGATACGCAGTATTTT. It encodes CATQSDGSSTDTQYF.

This chain connects TRBV7-9 to TRBJ2-7; D is unresolved. With 3 bases removed from V and 0 bases from J, the gap between germline ends came to 6 bases. CDR1 and CDR2 (germline): SEHNR, FQNEAQ (reference sequence). CDR3 length: 13 amino acids. CDR3 DNA sequence: TGTGCCAGCAGCTTCGACGGCTCCTACGAGCAGTACTTC. Amino acids: CASSFDGSYEQYF.

The rearrangement links TRBV27 to TRBJ2-7; D may match TRBD1 or TRBD2 (5 bases each). CDR1 is MNHEY and CDR2 is SMNVEV in the germline V gene (reference sequence). This CDR3 has 16 residues. V lost 8 bases and J lost 2, with 22 bases in between. The CDR3 loop is CASSHSQGEWAYEQYF. CDR3 nucleotide sequence: TGTGCCAGCTCTCACTCGCAGGGAGAATGGGCCTACGAGCAGTACTTC.

A remark on this clone: Other nucleotide sequences from this sample produce the same CDR3. This chain uses TRBV7-9 with TRBJ1-4, with D hard to call. Trimming pared 1 base from V and 5 bases from J, leaving 8 bases between. There are 14 residues in the CDR3. Germline loops: CDR1 SEHNR, CDR2 FQNEAQ (reference sequence). CDR3 nucleotides: TGTGCCAGCAGCTTAGTCGGTCGCAATGAAAAACTGTTTTTT. The encoded protein is CASSLVGRNEKLFF.

This rearrangement joins TRBV7-9 to TRBJ2-1, with D possibly matching TRBD2 (6 bases). CDR3 length equals 15 residues. V lost 5 bases to trimming and J lost 9 bases, with 20 bases between them. CDR1 SEHNR and CDR2 FQNEAQ come from the germline V gene (reference sequence). For the CDR3, the DNA is TGTGCCAGCAGCCCCCCGGAGGGGCGAAGGGGTGAGCAGTTCTTC. The encoded protein is CASSPPEGRRGEQFF.

The chain has TRBV7-9 and TRBJ2-2, with D perhaps matching TRBD1 (5 bases). Trimming shortened V by 1 base and J by 0 bases, and 12 bases separated the two germline ends. The CDR3 extends over 17 amino acids. Germline V lookup: CDR1 SEHNR, CDR2 FQNEAQ (reference sequence). The CDR3 spells CASSLGWGTTNTGELFF. In nucleotides, the CDR3 is TGTGCCAGCAGCTTAGGATGGGGCACCACGAACACCGGGGAGCTGTTTTTT.

CDR3 residues: CASSLGTGTLNTEAFF. The CDR3 coding sequence is TGTGCCAGCAGCTTAGGGACAGGGACCCTGAACACTGAAGCTTTCTTT. This chain uses TRBV7-6 with TRBJ1-1; the match to TRBD1 covers 8 bases. The trim removed 1 base at V and 0 bases at J, leaving 4 bases unmatched. This CDR3 has 16 amino acids. In germline, CDR1 is SGHVS, CDR2 FNYEAQ.